This passage covers 17 T cell receptor beta chains from one sample sequenced in a study of cytomegalovirus exposure and HLA in healthy donors. The PCR made use of 60 Vbeta and 13 Jbeta primers. Clones were sequenced by immunoSEQ multiplex PCR, and TCRdb holds only the in-frame ones, with some missing. The sample has 210,000 or so clones, about 85% seen once; the top ten hold around 0.23%. Sequencing was performed on PBMCs. The receptors originated from a girl aged 2 to 10 in good health and CMV-seronegative.

This chain connects TRBV29-1 to TRBJ2-1; TRBD2 matches at 13 bases. CDR1 and CDR2 from the germline V gene are SQVTM and ANQGSEA. Trimming removed 6 bases from V and 9 bases from J; junction bases left unmatched: 8. The CDR3 covers 14 residues. The CDR3 DNA follows: TGCAGCGTGACGGGACTAGCGGGAACGGGTGAGCAGTTCTTC. Its protein product is CSVTGLAGTGEQFF.

The chain joins TRBV20-1 to TRBJ2-1; weak D call: TRBD2 (5 bases). V shed 6 bases and J shed 14 bases, with 17 bases lying between them. Germline assignment: CDR1 DFQATT and CDR2 SNEGSKA (reference sequence). This CDR3 comprises 11 residues. CDR3 DNA sequence: TGCAGTGCCACACCCGGGGTAGCCGAGTTCTTC. This sequence encodes CSATPGVAEFF.

The V and J genes are TRBV9 and TRBJ2-1; maybe TRBD2 (6 bases). V lost 4 bases, J lost 0 bases, and 14 bases lay in between. Germline V gene data show CDR1 as SGDLS and CDR2 as YYNGEE. This CDR3 has 16 residues. The CDR3 bases are TGTGCCAGCAGCTCCCGGGGGAGTAGCTCCTACAATGAGCAGTTCTTC. It is translated as CASSSRGSSSYNEQFF.

The chain employs TRBV6-1 and TRBJ1-5, with D perhaps TRBD1 (5 bases). Germline CDR1 reads MNHNS; CDR2 reads SASEGT. V lost 11 bases and J 0 bases, leaving 14 bases between the germline ends. CDR3 size: 14 residues. The CDR3 region has the DNA TGTGCCGCTTTACAGGTTAATAGCAATCAGCCCCAGCATTTT. Translation gives CAALQVNSNQPQHF.

CDR3 sequence reads: CASSQANRAYEQYF. The CDR3 DNA sequence: TGCGCCAGCAGCCAAGCTAACAGAGCCTACGAGCAGTACTTC. This chain joins TRBV4-1 and TRBJ2-7; unclear D gene. The length of the CDR3 is 14 residues. Trimming left V 1 base short and J 2 bases short, with 9 bases between. Looked up from germline, CDR1 is MGHRA and CDR2 is YSYEKL.

The chain couples TRBV10-3 to TRBJ2-1; 14 bases agree with TRBD2. Germline CDR1 ENHRY, CDR2 SYGVKD. The CDR3 totals 13 residues. V lost 10 bases to trimming and J lost 10 bases; unmatched junction nucleotides: 6. The CDR3 sequence is CATTGTSGGEQFF. Here the CDR3 DNA reads TGTGCCACGACCGGGACTAGCGGGGGCGAGCAGTTCTTC.

This chain connects TRBV5-1 to TRBJ1-5; 7 bases map to TRBD1. V was clipped by 1 base and J by 5 bases; unmatched bases: 6. The germline V gene encodes CDR1 SGHRS and CDR2 YFSETQ. There are 15 residues in the CDR3. CDR3 region: CASSLSGTAHQPQHF. The CDR3 DNA reads TGCGCCAGCAGCTTGAGTGGGACAGCTCATCAGCCCCAGCATTTT.

The count of this clone is one. This chain joins TRBV27 and TRBJ1-6; D uncertain. The CDR3 spans 14 residues. Deletions cut 1 base from V and 7 bases from J, with 8 bases between. CDR1 and CDR2 from the germline V gene are MNHEY and SMNVEV (reference sequence). CDR3 bases: TGTGCCAGCAGTTTATGGGCCCTAAATTCACCCCTCCACTTT. This encodes CASSLWALNSPLHF.

This clone was observed a single time. The chain joins TRBV4-1 to TRBJ2-1; D might be TRBD2 (6 bases). Germline CDR1 and CDR2: MGHRA and YSYEKL. V dropped 1 base and J dropped 8 bases, with 21 bases sitting between them. The CDR3 has 17 amino acids. In DNA form, the CDR3 reads TGCGCCAGCAGCCAAGCTGGGAACCAGCGGGCCGGTGATGAGCAGTTCTTC. Its translation is CASSQAGNQRAGDEQFF.

The chain uses TRBV2 and TRBJ2-7; TRBD2 agrees at 8 bases. V gave up 3 bases and J gave up 3 bases; unmatched junction bases: 7. Germline CDR1 is SNHLY and CDR2 is FYNNEI. CDR3 length: 15 residues. This chain's CDR3 is CASSDPRLAGYEQYF. The CDR3 DNA follows: TGTGCCAGCAGTGACCCCCGGCTAGCGGGCTACGAGCAGTACTTC.

V usage is TRBV5-1 and J usage is TRBJ1-2, with D maybe TRBD1 (5 bases). V was cut by 7 bases and J by 4 bases, with 17 bases left in between. In germline, CDR1 is SGHRS, CDR2 YFSETQ. The CDR3 has 14 amino acids. CDR3 sequence reads: CASAPAGRGYGYTF. CDR3 bases: TGCGCCAGCGCCCCCGCGGGGAGGGGCTATGGCTACACCTTC.

V is TRBV5-1 and J is TRBJ1-2, with TRBD1 as a possible D gene (5 bases). The CDR3 has 13 residues. The V end was cut by 0 bases, the J end by 8 bases, with 11 bases between. CDR1 is SGHRS, CDR2 YFSETQ, per germline. The CDR3 reads CASSLEGSRGYTF. In DNA form, the CDR3 reads TGCGCCAGCAGCTTGGAGGGGTCGAGGGGCTACACCTTC.

The rearrangement joins TRBV10-3 to TRBJ1-4; 8 bases fit TRBD1. CDR3 length: 14 amino acids. CDR1 is ENHRY and CDR2 is SYGVKD in the germline V gene. V shed 3 bases and J 6 bases; nucleotides not matched to a gene: 3. In DNA, the CDR3 is TGTGCCATCAGTGACCGACAGGGGTATGAAAAACTGTTTTTT. Its protein is CAISDRQGYEKLFF.

The table lists this clone with a count of one. This sequence joins TRBV28 and TRBJ2-7; TRBD1 agrees at 8 bases. The CDR3 covers 13 residues. The germline V gene has CDR1 MDHEN and CDR2 SYDVKM. V was clipped by 7 bases and J by 4 bases; unmatched bases: 6. DNA for the CDR3: TGTGCCAGCAACCGACAGGGGTTGTACGAGCAGTACTTC. It yields the protein CASNRQGLYEQYF.

The rearrangement links TRBV19 to TRBJ1-2; 7 positions match TRBD1. The V and J ends lost 7 bases and 4 bases, in that order; junction bases with no gene match: 12. CDR3 length: 15 amino acids. The germline V gene has CDR1 LNHDA and CDR2 SQIVND (reference sequence). In DNA form, the CDR3 reads TGTGCCAGTACCCCGGCCCAGGGACAGACCTATGGCTACACCTTC. It is translated as CASTPAQGQTYGYTF.

Remarks on this clone: This sample also contains other DNA sequences that code for the same CDR3. J is TRBJ2-3 and V is TRBV2; the match to TRBD2 covers 9 bases. This CDR3 is 14 amino acids long. V was pared by 5 bases and J by 2 bases, with 2 bases of the junction left unmatched. The germline gives CDR1 SNHLY, CDR2 FYNNEI. DNA for the CDR3: TGTGCCAGCAGTCGACTAGCGGTCACAGATACGCAGTATTTT. Translating it yields CASSRLAVTDTQYF.

V is TRBV5-1 and J is TRBJ2-3; TRBD2 agrees at 9 bases. The length of the CDR3 is 16 residues. J lost 0 bases, V lost 4 bases, and 6 bases had no gene match. Germline CDR1 and CDR2: SGHRS and YFSETQ. As DNA, the CDR3 is TGCGCCAGCAGCGTAACTAGCGGGCCTAGCACAGATACGCAGTATTTT. Its protein is CASSVTSGPSTDTQYF. Full variable domain (remainder filled in from reference TRBV5-1 and TRBJ2-3): KAGVTQTPRYLIKTRGQQVTLSCSPISGHRSVSWYQQTPGQGLQFLFEYFSETQRNKGNFPGRFSGRQFSNSRSEMNVSTLELGDSALYLCASSVTSGPSTDTQYFGPGTRLTVL.